This T cell receptor (beta chain) was sequenced for a study of shared clonotypes between healthy human individuals. The repertoire was sequenced with immunoSEQ multiplex PCR; TCRdb's copy has only in-frame clones and lacks some. Among around 1.6 million clones listed, 95% to 99% were seen once. The CDR3 consists of 13 residues. Looked up from germline, CDR1 is LNHNV and CDR2 is YYDKDF (reference sequence). Trimming cost V 2 bases and J 6 bases, with 10 bases left between them. This TCR was recovered from a man aged 25-45 years in good health. This chain joins TRBV15 and TRBJ1-1; D is possibly TRBD1 (5 bases). Material: naive CD4+ T cells sorted from blood. As to subset: CD45RA+ positively selected. The CDR3 sequence is CATSRTRVAEAFF. As DNA, the CDR3 is TGTGCCACCAGCAGAACCAGGGTCGCTGAAGCTTTCTTT. Full variable domain (remainder filled in from reference TRBV15 and TRBJ1-1): DAMVIQNPRYQVTQFGKPVTLSCSQTLNHNVMYWYQQKSSQAPKLLFHYYDKDFNNEADTPDNFQSRRPNTSFCFLDIRSPGLGDTAMYLCATSRTRVAEAFFGQGTRLTVV.